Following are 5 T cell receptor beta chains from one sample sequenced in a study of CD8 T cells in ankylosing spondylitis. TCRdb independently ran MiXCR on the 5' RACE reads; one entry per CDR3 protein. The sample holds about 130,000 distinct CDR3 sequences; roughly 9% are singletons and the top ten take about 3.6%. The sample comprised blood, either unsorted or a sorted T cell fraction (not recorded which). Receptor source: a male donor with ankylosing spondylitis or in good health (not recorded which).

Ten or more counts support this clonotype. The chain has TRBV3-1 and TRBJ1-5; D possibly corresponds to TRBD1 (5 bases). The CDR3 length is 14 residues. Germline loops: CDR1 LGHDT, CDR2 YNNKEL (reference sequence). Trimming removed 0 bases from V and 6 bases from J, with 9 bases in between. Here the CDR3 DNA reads TGTGCCAGCAGCCAAGACAGGGTGGGTCAGCCCCAGCATTTT. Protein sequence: CASSQDRVGQPQHF.

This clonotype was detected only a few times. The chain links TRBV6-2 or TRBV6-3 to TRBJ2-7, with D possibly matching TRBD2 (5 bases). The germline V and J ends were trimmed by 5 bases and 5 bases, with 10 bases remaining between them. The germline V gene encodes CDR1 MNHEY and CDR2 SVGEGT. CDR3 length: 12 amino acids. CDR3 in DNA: TGTGCCAGCAGTCCGAGGCGGGACGAGCAGTACTTC. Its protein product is CASSPRRDEQYF.

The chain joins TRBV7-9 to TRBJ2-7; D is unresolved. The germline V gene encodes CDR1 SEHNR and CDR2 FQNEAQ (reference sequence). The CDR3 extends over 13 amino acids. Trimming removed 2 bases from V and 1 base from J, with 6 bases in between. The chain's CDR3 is CASSLPPSYEQYF. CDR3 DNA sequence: TGTGCCAGCAGCTTACCTCCTTCCTACGAGCAGTACTTC. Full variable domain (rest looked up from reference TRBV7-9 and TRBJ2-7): DTGVSQNPRHKITKRGQNVTFRCDPISEHNRLYWYRQTLGQGPEFLTYFQNEAQLEKSRLLSDRFSAERPKGSFSTLEIQRTEQGDSAMYLCASSLPPSYEQYFGPGTRLTVT.

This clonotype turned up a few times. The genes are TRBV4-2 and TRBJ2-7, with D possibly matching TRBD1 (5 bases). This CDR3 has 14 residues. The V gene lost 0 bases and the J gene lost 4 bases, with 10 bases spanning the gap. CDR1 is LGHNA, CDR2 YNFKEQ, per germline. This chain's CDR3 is CASSQEDRAYEQYF. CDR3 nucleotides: TGTGCCAGCAGCCAAGAAGACAGAGCTTACGAGCAGTACTTC.

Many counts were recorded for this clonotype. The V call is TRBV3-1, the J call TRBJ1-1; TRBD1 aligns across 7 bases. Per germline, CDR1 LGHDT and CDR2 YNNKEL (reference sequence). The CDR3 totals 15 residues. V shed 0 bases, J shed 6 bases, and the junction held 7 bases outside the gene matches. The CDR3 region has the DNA TGTGCCAGCAGCCAAGAACGGGTGCAGGGGGCTGAAGCTTTCTTT. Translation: CASSQERVQGAEAFF.